This T cell receptor beta chain was sequenced during a study of T-cell reconstitution after alpha-beta-depleted transplantation in children. Study-level findings and limits: Reportedly, alpha-beta T cells present about two months post-transplant originated from several hundred expanded clones of graft origin. Several patients had high TCRbeta diversity at day 60; it came from surviving recipient T cells and thymic progenitors.

This clonotype was recorded many times. The antigen is unknown. For TCRbeta, the library was prepared with unique molecular identifiers. TCRdb re-called the PCR reads through MiXCR, storing one row per CDR3 protein. The top ten clones hold just under 6.5% of a sample with about 260,000 distinct CDR3 sequences, approximately 8.9% of them seen once. The germline gives CDR1 KGHDR, CDR2 SFDVKD. V was shortened by 9 bases and J by 3 bases, with 17 bases between the two germline ends. The CDR3 covers 15 residues. The source of this sequence is a male patient aged 10 to 17 who had a stem cell transplant for acute lymphoblastic leukemia, so the T cells may come from the graft donor. The chain couples TRBV24-1 to TRBJ2-1; D possibly matches TRBD1 or TRBD2 (6 bases each). The starting material was PBMCs, mostly from graft donor cells, obtained 180 days after TCRalphabeta/CD19-depleted stem cell transplant. CDR3 sequence (DNA): TGTGCCACCTCAGGTAAGGGGGGCGACTACAATGAGCAGTTCTTC. As protein: CATSGKGGDYNEQFF.